This entry features one TCR beta chain sequence. Its target is not known. The data derive from a study of T-cell reconstitution after alpha-beta-depleted transplantation in children. V was pared by 0 bases and J by 7 bases, with 7 bases between. This CDR3 spans 13 amino acids. Preparing the TCRbeta library involved the use of unique molecular identifiers. TCRdb analysed the PCR reads with MiXCR anew, one entry per CDR3 protein. Of just under 250,000 distinct CDR3 sequences listed, about 25% are singletons. Findings and limits, study-wide: Reportedly, alpha-beta T cells present about two months post-transplant originated from several hundred expanded clones of graft origin. Some patients' high day-60 TCRbeta diversity was attributed to recipient cells surviving conditioning. The main origin of T-cell counts and diversity one year after transplant was newly produced T cells.

The V call is TRBV5-3, the J call TRBJ2-2; no definite D call. TRBV5-3 is given ORF status, its function remaining uncertain. The clonotype originates from a girl aged 2-10 years with Fanconi anemia, due to receive a stem cell transplant. Sequences were derived from PBMCs, sampled before TCRalphabeta/CD19-depleted stem cell transplant. The CDR3 coding sequence is TGTGCCAGAAGCTTGGGGGCCGACGGGGAGCTGTTTTTT. Its translation: CARSLGADGELFF.